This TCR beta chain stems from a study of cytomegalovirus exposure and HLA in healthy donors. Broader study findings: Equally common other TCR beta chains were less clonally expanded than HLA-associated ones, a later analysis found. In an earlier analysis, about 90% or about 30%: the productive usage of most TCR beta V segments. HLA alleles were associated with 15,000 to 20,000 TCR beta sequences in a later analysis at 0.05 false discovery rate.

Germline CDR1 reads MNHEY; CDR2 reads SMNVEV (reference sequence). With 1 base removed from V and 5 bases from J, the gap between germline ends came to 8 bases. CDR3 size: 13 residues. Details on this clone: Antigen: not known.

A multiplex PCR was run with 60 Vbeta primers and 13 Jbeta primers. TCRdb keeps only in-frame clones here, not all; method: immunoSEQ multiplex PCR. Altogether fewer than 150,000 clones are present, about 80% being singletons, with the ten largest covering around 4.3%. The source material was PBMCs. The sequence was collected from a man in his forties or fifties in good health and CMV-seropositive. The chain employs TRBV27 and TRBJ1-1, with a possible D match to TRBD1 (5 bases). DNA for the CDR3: TGTGCCAGCAGTTTATATAGGGGAACTGAAGCTTTCTTT. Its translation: CASSLYRGTEAFF.